The T cell receptor beta chain under discussion was sequenced for a study of blood T cell repertoires in COVID-19. The overall study: Some COVID-19 samples were acute and others convalescent; all came from the United States, Italy and Spain. Sources were T cells, B-cell-depleted T cells, or PBMCs; the material itself was cDNA or gDNA.

In the original analysis: By means of reference gene primer amplification, nucleated cell counts were estimated. Clones were read by immunoSEQ multiplex PCR, and TCRdb kept only the in-frame ones, dropping some. V and J calls and clone size are copied from that table; D and trimming were computed from the DNA. In the table there are about 350,000 clones, around 91% of which are singletons. Comment on this clone: Other DNA sequences from this sample encode an identical CDR3 as well.

The TCR comes from a woman between 18 and 29 years old who had recovered from COVID-19. Sequencing was carried out using peripheral blood.

The CDR3 DNA is TGTGCCAGCAGCGTAGGGACAGGGGCATACAATGAGCAGTTCTTC. This sequence encodes CASSVGTGAYNEQFF. The genes are TRBV9 and TRBJ2-1; the match to TRBD1 covers 9 bases. The junction had 2 bases not matched to a gene; V was cut back by 0 bases and J by 4 bases. The CDR3 loop spans 15 amino acids. In germline, CDR1 is SGDLS, CDR2 YYNGEE.